The TCR beta chain described here comes from a study of blood T cells in healthy people across ages (dated by TCRdb to between 2014 and 2017). Regarding the complete study: Template switching captured roughly one uniquely barcoded TCR beta cDNA molecule per two T cells in model experiments. The study measured age-related changes in TCR beta repertoire diversity using deep sequencing normalized with unique cDNA molecular identifiers. Donors were grouped into four age groups: young (average about 15 years), middle-aged (approximately 41), aged (around 60) and long-lived (approximately 75). Donors of different ages were randomly distributed across sequencing lanes to avoid experimental bias. Two additional independent replicas of 1 million unique cDNA reads from the same blood draw were analyzed for two donors (one aged 18 to 30 and one aged 80 or older).

According to the germline V gene (reference sequence), CDR1 reads DFQATT and CDR2 reads SNEGSKA. Taken from cysteine to phenylalanine, the CDR3 has 14 residues. Only the CDR3 part of the read is kept: 42 bases, read in frame from the first base. V is pruned by 0 bases and J by 6 bases, leaving 4 bases of the junction without a gene match. Beyond this particular receptor, the publication reports: Compared with the aged group, the long-lived group had more naive CD4+ T cells, fewer expanded clones and increased TCR diversity, suggesting age selection. Donor CMV infection status was unknown, potentially confounding age-related changes in expanded clonotypes. Estimates of total diversity based on one million sequenced T cells were considered lower bounds and underestimates. Observed TCR beta diversity correlated strongly with the percentage of naive T cells measured by flow cytometry. As age increased, observed TCR beta diversity per million T cells dropped in a roughly linear way, and a significant reduction was already evident by age roughly 40. Bulk unsorted PBMC profiling prevented conclusive comparison of naive and antigen-experienced compartments.

The library was generated by 5' RACE. The sequencer listed for this sample is Illumina HiSeq 2500. A second 7 to 11 cycle PCR used a sample-barcoded 5' primer and a J-beta primer mix. Each TCR beta cDNA molecule received a unique molecular identifier from a template-switch 5' adaptor carrying 12 random nucleotides. At least 2.5 million CDR3-containing paired-end reads were obtained from each sample. The Mint cDNA synthesis kit, primed by a TRBC-specific oligonucleotide, was used to synthesize first-strand cDNA from all RNA. Following uracil-DNA glycosylase treatment, a first 18-cycle PCR with universal primers M1SS and BC2_uni_R was performed on all cDNA. As for the authors' bioinformatics: Normalization of each sample was performed by random selection of 1 million high-quality reads, each carrying a distinct molecular identifier. Reads with shared molecular identifiers were discarded instead of being binned into consensus sequences. MiTCR, with a Q25 quality threshold and the strictest error-elimination algorithm, was used for CDR3 identification, clonotype clustering and error correction. A nonparametric unseen species model with Euler transformation was used to estimate lower-bound total TCR beta diversity. The raw public reads went through TCRdb reprocessing: fastp at Q25, MiXCR clone calling, in-frame beta chains kept. Each entry merges the rows of one CDR3 protein and shows their most common DNA and genes. The V and J calls follow TCRdb's processing rather than the paper's. Present in this sample are over a million distinct CDR3 sequences, around 43% of which were seen just once. The ten largest clones take up 18% of the sample.

Systemically healthy Caucasian individuals from Russia, approximately 39 in total and aged about 6 to 95 years, were included as donors. Roughly 9 milliliters of peripheral blood were drawn from each donor into EDTA-treated Vacutainer tubes. Ficoll-Paque density-gradient centrifugation was used to isolate PBMCs, with at least 7 million per sample. Trizol reagent was used to extract total RNA from PBMCs, with at least 5.5 micrograms per sample. For every donor, flow cytometry on a PBMC aliquot measured the percentage of naive CD45RAhigh/CD27high T cells. About this clonotype: Its target antigen remains unknown. No base qualities exist here, and no much larger clone lies one base off it.

The receptor comes from a woman in her fifties or sixties in good health. Sequences were obtained from blood. The V and J segments used are TRBV20-1 and TRBJ2-7, and 11 junctional nucleotides match TRBD2. CDR3 loop: CSARDLAGGFEQYF. In nucleotides, the sequence is TGCAGTGCTAGAGACCTAGCGGGAGGTTTCGAGCAGTACTTC.